What follows are 18 T cell receptor beta chains derived from one specimen sequenced in a study of post-analysis software for immune sequencing data. Study-wide results and limits: Patients used a handful of TRBV segments, including TRBV5-6, TRBV5-1 and TRBV20-1, more often than controls.

cDNA libraries of TCR beta carried unique molecular identifiers. TCRdb ran MiXCR on the PCR reads and lists one entry per CDR3 protein. The sample includes 600,000 to 700,000 distinct CDR3 sequences, approximately 60% of them seen just once. The antigens for these receptors are not known. The specimen was blood. These receptor sequences come from a girl between 2 and 10 years old with multiple sclerosis.

This rearrangement joins TRBV12-3 or TRBV12-4 to TRBJ2-7, with D maybe TRBD1 (5 bases). This CDR3 spans 13 amino acids. The V end was cut by 3 bases, the J end by 6 bases, with 12 bases between. The DNA of the CDR3 is TGTGCCAGCAGTTTCACCCAGGGAAGCGAGCAGTACTTC. This sequence encodes CASSFTQGSEQYF.

Remarks on this clonotype: A junction end diverges from the germline sequence, so it may reflect a read error. V and J are TRBV9 and TRBJ1-2; a possible D gene is TRBD1 (5 bases). The CDR3 has 16 residues. The germline CDR1 and CDR2 sequences are SGDLS and YYNGEE. This chain's CDR3 is CAGSARAAGLTYGYTF. The CDR3, as DNA: TGTGCCGGCAGCGCCCGAGCGGCAGGGCTTACCTATGGCTACACCTTC.

This chain connects TRBV12-3 or TRBV12-4 to TRBJ1-2, with D hard to call. The CDR3 sequence is 14 residues long. The V end lost 3 bases, the J end lost 4 bases, and 12 bases lay between the germline ends. CDR3 DNA sequence: TGTGCCAGCAGTTTCAGGAACCAGGCCTATGGCTACACCTTC. It codes for CASSFRNQAYGYTF.

The rearrangement links TRBV29-1 to TRBJ2-2; a possible D gene is TRBD1 (5 bases). Germline-derived CDR1 and CDR2 are SQVTM and ANQGSEA. CDR3 length: 14 amino acids. The V end was cut by 4 bases, the J end by 0 bases, with 9 bases between. In DNA, the CDR3 is TGCAGCGTTGGGGGCATTTCGAACACCGGGGAGCTGTTTTTT. As protein: CSVGGISNTGELFF.

The CDR3 DNA reads TGTGCCAGCAGCTTAGGGTGGGGGGATACGCAGTATTTT. This codes for CASSLGWGDTQYF. This chain connects TRBV7-3 to TRBJ2-3, with D tentatively TRBD1 or TRBD2 (5 bases each). This CDR3 has 13 amino acids. Germline CDR1 is SGHTA and CDR2 is FQGTGA. V dropped 2 bases and J dropped 6 bases, with 9 bases sitting between them. Together with reference TRBV7-3 and TRBJ2-3, the CDR3 gives the full variable domain: GAGVSQTPSNKVTEKGKYVELRCDPISGHTALYWYRQSLGQGPEFLIYFQGTGAADDSGLPNDRFFAVRPEGSVSTLKIQRTERGDSAVYLCASSLGWGDTQYFGPGTRLTVL.

The CDR3 nucleotides are TGTGCCAGCAGTGAATTGCAGCGGGAGCTGTTTTTT. The encoded protein is CASSELQRELFF. The chain has TRBV6-1 and TRBJ2-2, with unresolved D. The CDR3 has 12 residues. Trimming removed 2 bases at V and 9 bases at J, with 7 bases between. Germline-derived CDR1 and CDR2 are MNHNS and SASEGT.

The chain carries TRBV28 and TRBJ2-1; tentatively, D is TRBD1 (6 bases). V was trimmed by 10 bases and J by 0 bases, leaving 16 bases between them. This CDR3 contains 15 residues. Germline V gene sequence: CDR1 MDHEN, CDR2 SYDVKM. The CDR3 spells CATKGWGPSYNEQFF. CDR3 nucleotides: TGTGCCACCAAGGGTTGGGGGCCCTCCTACAATGAGCAGTTCTTC.

This clonotype was detected only a few times. As DNA, the CDR3 is TGTGCCAGCAGTCCCGGGGGGTTCACAGATACGCAGTATTTT. It yields the protein CASSPGGFTDTQYF. The rearrangement uses TRBV28 and TRBJ2-3, with 7 bases aligning to TRBD2. Trimming at V came to 5 bases and at J to 2 bases, leaving 4 bases not matched to a gene. The CDR3 spans 14 residues. The V gene's germline CDR1 is MDHEN and CDR2 SYDVKM.

This chain connects TRBV20-1 to TRBJ2-7; TRBD1 agrees at 7 bases. The closer fit of TRBJ2-5 to the DNA end suggests the J call may be wrong. Looked up from germline, CDR1 is DFQATT and CDR2 is SNEGSKA (reference sequence). The CDR3 length is 12 residues. The CDR3: CSAPDRQETQYF. The CDR3 DNA sequence: TGCAGTGCTCCGGACAGGCAAGAGACCCAGTACTTC.

As for this clonotype: The junction departs from germline at one end; a sequencing error may be responsible. The genes are TRBV28 and TRBJ2-5, with 8 bases that match TRBD2. The CDR3 runs 14 residues. The germline gives CDR1 MDHEN, CDR2 SYDVKM. Written as DNA, the CDR3 is TGTGCCGGCAGGGGACTAGAAACTCAAGAGACCCAGTACTTC. It is translated as CAGRGLETQETQYF.

This rearrangement joins TRBV5-1 to TRBJ1-1, with D possibly being TRBD1 (6 bases). This CDR3 has 17 amino acids. The V gene lost 4 bases and the J gene lost 0 bases, with 19 bases spanning the gap. The germline CDR1 and CDR2 sequences are SGHRS and YFSETQ. This chain's CDR3 is CASSPRTEELMNTEAFF. As DNA, the CDR3 is TGCGCCAGCAGCCCGCGGACAGAAGAACTCATGAACACTGAAGCTTTCTTT.

The genes are TRBV7-9 and TRBJ2-3; TRBD1 matches 7 bases. This CDR3 comprises 17 residues. CDR1 and CDR2 from the germline V gene are SEHNR and FQNEAQ (reference sequence). The V segment lost 2 bases and the J segment 0 bases; nucleotides outside the gene matches: 8. CDR3 DNA: TGTGCCAGCAGCTTAAGGGGGTCGACAGGGAGCACAGATACGCAGTATTTT. Protein product: CASSLRGSTGSTDTQYF. Full variable domain (missing parts from reference TRBV7-9 and TRBJ2-3): DTGVSQNPRHKITKRGQNVTFRCDPISEHNRLYWYRQTLGQGPEFLTYFQNEAQLEKSRLLSDRFSAERPKGSFSTLEIQRTEQGDSAMYLCASSLRGSTGSTDTQYFGPGTRLTVL.

The CDR3 reads CATSRGLSYEQYF. As DNA, the CDR3 is TGTGCCACCAGCAGGGGGTTATCCTACGAGCAGTACTTC. This sequence joins TRBV15 and TRBJ2-7; D gene unclear. Germline assignment: CDR1 LNHNV and CDR2 YYDKDF (reference sequence). The CDR3 is made up of 13 amino acids. V shed 3 bases and J shed 1 base, with 7 bases lying between them.

By its share, this clonotype is medium-sized. The chain employs TRBV3-1 and TRBJ2-1, with D unclear. V was pared by 3 bases and J by 7 bases, with 16 bases between. Germline CDR1 reads LGHDT; CDR2 reads YNNKEL (reference sequence). This CDR3 is built from 15 residues. The DNA for the CDR3 is TGTGCCAGCAGCCACTCAGAATTGGGCGAGAATGAGCAGTTCTTC. This sequence encodes CASSHSELGENEQFF.

This rearrangement joins TRBV20-1 to TRBJ2-7, with TRBD2 matching 13 bases. The CDR3 contains 17 residues. The junction had 8 bases not matched to a gene; V was cut back by 3 bases and J by 0 bases. Germline-derived CDR1 and CDR2 are DFQATT and SNEGSKA (reference sequence). CDR3 amino acids: CSASGGTSGTSSYEQYF. In DNA form, the CDR3 reads TGCAGTGCTAGTGGGGGGACTAGCGGGACCAGCTCCTACGAGCAGTACTTC.

The chain carries TRBV7-2 and TRBJ2-5; tentatively, D is TRBD1 (5 bases). The CDR3 is 14 amino acids. Deletions cut 3 bases from V and 2 bases from J, with 10 bases between. Germline V CDR1 and CDR2: SGHTA, FQGNSA. The CDR3 reads CASSFAGQQETQYF. The CDR3 coding sequence is TGTGCCAGCAGCTTCGCAGGGCAGCAAGAGACCCAGTACTTC.

The gene calls are TRBV12-3 or TRBV12-4 and TRBJ1-2; possible D gene TRBD1, 6 bases. Trimming pared 2 bases from V and 6 bases from J, leaving 16 bases between. The CDR3 consists of 15 residues. Here the CDR3 reads CASSLQGTDGNGYTF. CDR3 coding DNA: TGTGCCAGCAGTTTACAGGGGACCGATGGGAATGGCTACACCTTC.

This clonotype was counted between two and nine times. The chain uses TRBV3-1 and TRBJ2-3; D call uncertain. Germline values: CDR1 LGHDT, CDR2 YNNKEL (reference sequence). The CDR3 runs to 13 residues. The V end was cut by 5 bases, the J end by 5 bases, with 11 bases between. In DNA form, the CDR3 reads TGTGCCAGCAGCTCCCGCCTCCGAGATACGCAGTATTTT. Residues: CASSSRLRDTQYF.